This TCR beta chain was recovered during a study of CD8 T cells in ankylosing spondylitis. General observations from the study: It appeared that ankylosing spondylitis blood was characterized by a TCR beta motif of under ten highly homologous variants. There were earlier reports of some motif variants in reactive arthritis synovial fluid and blood.

This clonotype was observed at least ten times. The antigen is unknown. TCRdb reprocessed the 5' RACE reads via MiXCR and lists one record per CDR3 protein. The sample contains some 140,000 distinct CDR3 sequences, roughly 7.7% of which appear only once. CDR1 LGHNA and CDR2 YSLEER come from the germline V gene. The CDR3 spans 13 residues. Trimming shortened V by 1 base and J by 6 bases, and 10 bases separated the two germline ends. This clonotype originated in a male donor with ankylosing spondylitis. This chain uses TRBV4-3 with TRBJ2-7; the D gene is possibly TRBD2 (5 bases). Specimen: synovial fluid, either unsorted or a sorted T cell fraction (not recorded which). The CDR3 nucleotides are TGCGCCAGCAGCCAAGTCGGGGAGAGCGAGCAGTACTTC. This gives the protein CASSQVGESEQYF.